These 6 T cell receptor beta chains were all obtained from the same sample, sequenced in a study of T cell repertoires in cytomegalovirus infection. TCRdb fed the reads into MiXCR, producing one record per CDR3 protein. This table holds about 740,000 distinct CDR3 sequences, roughly 35% found once. Sequenced material: PBMCs. The receptors here all came from a human donor in good health (CMV status not recorded). Some clones in this sample may be carry-over from other donors' samples.

This clonotype appeared a few times. DNA for the CDR3: TGTGCCAGCAGTACTAGACTATTCCACGAGCAGTACTTC. Its translation: CASSTRLFHEQYF. The chain links TRBV27 to TRBJ2-7; maybe TRBD2 (5 bases). V was trimmed by 5 bases and J by 5 bases, leaving 13 bases between them. Germline CDR1 and CDR2: MNHEY and SMNVEV (reference sequence). The CDR3 is 13 amino acids.

The chain recombines TRBV5-6 with TRBJ1-1; TRBD1 might be the D (5 bases). V was pared by 4 bases and J by 0 bases, with 13 bases between. The CDR3 totals 15 residues. Germline-derived CDR1 and CDR2 are SGHDT and YYEEEE. This chain's CDR3 is CASSRAGRLNTEAFF. CDR3 DNA sequence: TGTGCCAGCAGCCGAGCAGGGAGACTGAACACTGAAGCTTTCTTT.

A remark on this clonotype: Likely a read error: the CDR3 ends without its conserved phenylalanine or tryptophan. The J gene is TRBJ1-5, the V gene TRBV4-1; D possibly corresponds to TRBD1 (5 bases). Germline CDR1 and CDR2: MGHRA and YSYEKL. The CDR3 consists of 15 residues. In DNA, the CDR3 is TGTACCAGCAGCCAAGGTGGGGGAGTGCGCCAGCCCCAGCATTCT. Protein product: CTSSQGGGVRQPQHS.

With respect to this clonotype: At one end the junction does not follow the germline gene, possibly because of a read error. V is TRBV4-1 and J is TRBJ1-3, with D perhaps matching TRBD1 (6 bases). The CDR3 contains 16 residues. Germline loops: CDR1 MGHRA, CDR2 YSYEKL. CDR3 protein: CASSQVVGGVGNSIYF. In DNA, the CDR3 is TGCGCCAGCAGCCAAGTCGTCGGGGGCGTGGGAAACTCCATATATTTT.

To note about this clonotype: This clone may be a read error of a much larger clone one base away. This chain links TRBV10-3 with TRBJ2-1; no reliable D call. CDR3 length: 17 residues. Germline V gene sequence: CDR1 ENHRY, CDR2 SYGVKD. Trimming took 0 bases from V and 5 from J, leaving 17 bases between them. The CDR3 nucleotides read TGTGCCATCAGTGAGTCTTTGACCCGACTGGGCAACAATGAGCAGTTCTTC. The encoded protein is CAISESLTRLGNNEQFF.

This clonotype was seen ten or more times. This sequence joins TRBV28 and TRBJ2-7, with unresolved D. The germline V gene encodes CDR1 MDHEN and CDR2 SYDVKM. This CDR3 has 14 residues. Trimming shortened V by 1 base and J by 0 bases, and 7 bases separated the two germline ends. The CDR3: CASSLFVSSYEQYF. For the CDR3, the DNA is TGTGCCAGCAGTTTATTCGTTAGCTCCTACGAGCAGTACTTC. Variable domain in full (rest from reference TRBV28 and TRBJ2-7): DVKVTQSSRYLVKRTGEKVFLECVQDMDHENMFWYRQDPGLGLRLIYFSYDVKMKEKGDIPEGYSVSREKKERFSLILESASTNQTSMYLCASSLFVSSYEQYFGPGTRLTVT.